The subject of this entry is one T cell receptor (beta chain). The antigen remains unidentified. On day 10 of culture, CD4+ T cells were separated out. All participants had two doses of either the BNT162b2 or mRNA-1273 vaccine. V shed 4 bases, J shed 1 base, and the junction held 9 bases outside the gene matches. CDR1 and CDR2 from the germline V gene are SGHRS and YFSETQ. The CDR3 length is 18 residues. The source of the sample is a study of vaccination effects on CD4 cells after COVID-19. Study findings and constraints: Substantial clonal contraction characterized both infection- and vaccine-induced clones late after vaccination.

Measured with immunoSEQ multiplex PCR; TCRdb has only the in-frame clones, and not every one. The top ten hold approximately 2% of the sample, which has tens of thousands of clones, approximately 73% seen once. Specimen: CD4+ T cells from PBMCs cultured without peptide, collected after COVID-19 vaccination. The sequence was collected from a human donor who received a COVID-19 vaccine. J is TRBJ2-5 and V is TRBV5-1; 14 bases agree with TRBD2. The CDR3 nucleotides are TGCGCCAGCAGCACAGGACTAGCGGGGGGCTCCCTCCAAGAGACCCAGTACTTC. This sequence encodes CASSTGLAGGSLQETQYF.